These 29 T cell receptor beta chains came from one sample sequenced in a study of shared clonotypes between healthy human individuals. TCRdb's table, derived via immunoSEQ multiplex PCR, lists solely in-frame clones and lacks some. The data show about 1.5 million clones, with roughly 96% seen just once and 1.2% held by the top ten. Sequenced: naive CD4+ T cells sorted from blood. Regarding subset: CD45RA+ positively selected. The receptor set was obtained from a man aged 30-40 years in good health.

This chain connects TRBV7-2 to TRBJ2-3; the match to TRBD2 covers 9 bases. This CDR3 is built from 17 residues. Losses at the gene ends were 2 bases for V and 3 bases for J; bases not matched to a gene: 9. Germline-derived CDR1 and CDR2 are SGHTA and FQGNSA. DNA of the CDR3: TGTGCCAGCAGCTTATATGGCGGGAGGGCCAGGACAGATACGCAGTATTTT. Translating it yields CASSLYGGRARTDTQYF. The entire variable domain, with the rest obtained from reference TRBV7-2 and TRBJ2-3, is as follows: GAGVSQSPSNKVTEKGKDVELRCDPISGHTALYWYRQSLGQGLEFLIYFQGNSAPDKSGLPSDRFSAERTGGSVSTLTIQRTQQEDSAVYLCASSLYGGRARTDTQYFGPGTRLTVL.

The V and J genes are TRBV6-5 and TRBJ2-1; 7 bases fit TRBD2. Germline-derived CDR1 and CDR2 are MNHEY and SVGAGI. V was clipped by 4 bases and J by 6 bases; unmatched bases: 12. This CDR3 has 16 amino acids. DNA for the CDR3: TGTGCCAGCAGTTTGCTCCCGGCGGGAGCGGGCAATGAGCAGTTCTTC. This translates into CASSLLPAGAGNEQFF.

V and J are TRBV2 and TRBJ1-1, with D possibly matching TRBD1 (5 bases). Germline lookup yields CDR1 SNHLY and CDR2 FYNNEI. Trimming removed 5 bases from V and 1 base from J, with 11 bases in between. The CDR3 contains 14 residues. The CDR3 nucleotides are TGTGCCAGCAGTCTCAGGGATACGAACACTGAAGCTTTCTTT. Protein product: CASSLRDTNTEAFF.

This chain connects TRBV7-2 to TRBJ1-1, with TRBD1 identical over 8 bases. Trimming removed 5 bases from V and 2 bases from J; junction bases left unmatched: 13. CDR1 is SGHTA, CDR2 FQGNSA, per germline. The CDR3 is 17 residues long. The DNA for the CDR3 is TGTGCCAGCAGCCGACCCAGGGACAGGCGGGCCAACACTGAAGCTTTCTTT. It specifies CASSRPRDRRANTEAFF.

The chain combines TRBV20-1 with TRBJ2-5; no firm D call. This CDR3 is built from 11 residues. Germline V gives CDR1 DFQATT, CDR2 SNEGSKA (reference sequence). This chain's CDR3 is CRVWGGETQYF. CDR3 DNA: TGCAGGGTCTGGGGTGGGGAGACCCAGTACTTC.

The rearrangement links TRBV5-4 to TRBJ1-4, with D tentatively TRBD1 (6 bases). This CDR3 is 16 amino acids long. Germline V gives CDR1 SGHNT, CDR2 YYREEE (reference sequence). Trimming removed 0 bases at V and 3 bases at J, with 12 bases between. In nucleotides, the CDR3 is TGTGCCAGCAGCTTGGGGGGGCGCTCGCCTAATGAAAAACTGTTTTTT. Amino acids: CASSLGGRSPNEKLFF.

The chain joins TRBV7-9 to TRBJ2-2; 10 bases map to TRBD2. Germline CDR1 is SEHNR and CDR2 is FQNEAQ (reference sequence). The junction had 10 bases not matched to a gene; V was cut back by 2 bases and J by 4 bases. The CDR3 is 18 residues long. The CDR3 loop is CASSLILAGHRGTGELFF. For the CDR3, the DNA is TGTGCCAGCAGCTTAATACTAGCGGGGCACAGGGGCACCGGGGAGCTGTTTTTT. Supplemented by reference TRBV7-9 and TRBJ2-2, the full variable domain reads DTGVSQNPRHKITKRGQNVTFRCDPISEHNRLYWYRQTLGQGPEFLTYFQNEAQLEKSRLLSDRFSAERPKGSFSTLEIQRTEQGDSAMYLCASSLILAGHRGTGELFFGEGSRLTVL.

The rearrangement joins TRBV18 to TRBJ1-5; D gene uncertain. CDR3 length: 14 amino acids. Per the germline V gene, CDR1 is KGHSH and CDR2 is LQKENI. The ends were cut back, 4 bases at V and 1 base at J, with 8 bases in the middle. CDR3 protein: CASSQGNSNQPQHF. CDR3 DNA: TGTGCCAGCTCACAGGGTAACAGCAATCAGCCCCAGCATTTT.

The chain employs TRBV28 and TRBJ2-5, with no clear D. Germline V CDR1 and CDR2: MDHEN, SYDVKM. This CDR3 region has 14 residues. Trimming left V 3 bases short and J 2 bases short, with 10 bases between. The CDR3 DNA reads TGTGCCAGCAGTTTGACCAGCCATCAAGAGACCCAGTACTTC. Translating it yields CASSLTSHQETQYF.

The chain uses TRBV10-2 and TRBJ2-1, with 7 bases fitting TRBD2. CDR3 size: 14 residues. Trimming removed 4 bases from V and 7 bases from J; junction bases left unmatched: 7. The germline V gene encodes CDR1 WSHSY and CDR2 SAAADI. For the CDR3, the DNA is TGCGCCAGCAGTGGGGCGGGAGAATGGAATGAGCAGTTCTTC. Protein: CASSGAGEWNEQFF.

In this sample, this clone turned up once. The rearrangement joins TRBV9 to TRBJ1-3; 8 nucleotides line up with TRBD1. V trimming: 2 bases; J trimming: 6 bases; junction bases outside the gene matches: 10. Germline V CDR1 and CDR2: SGDLS, YYNGEE. The CDR3 length is 16 residues. The CDR3 loop is CASSVAGTGGENTIYF. The CDR3 DNA follows: TGTGCCAGCAGCGTTGCAGGGACAGGAGGTGAAAACACCATATATTTT.

The gene calls are TRBV25-1 and TRBJ2-7; possible D gene TRBD2, 6 bases. Germline-derived CDR1 and CDR2 are MGHDK and SYGVNS. The V gene lost 4 bases and the J gene lost 3 bases, with 22 bases spanning the gap. This CDR3 has 17 residues. CDR3 nucleotides: TGTGCCAGCAGTGGCCGCTTGGGGGGACCCGGCCGCTACGAGCAGTACTTC. This gives the protein CASSGRLGGPGRYEQYF.

This sequence joins TRBV28 and TRBJ1-5; 10 bases match TRBD1. The CDR3 extends over 18 amino acids. With 3 bases clipped from V and 4 bases from J, the junction kept 12 bases outside the gene matches. CDR1 is MDHEN, CDR2 SYDVKM, per germline. The CDR3 sequence: CASSFGTGAQGGNQPQHF. In DNA, the CDR3 is TGTGCCAGCAGTTTTGGGACAGGGGCGCAAGGTGGGAATCAGCCCCAGCATTTT. Supplemented by reference TRBV28 and TRBJ1-5, the full variable domain reads DVKVTQSSRYLVKRTGEKVFLECVQDMDHENMFWYRQDPGLGLRLIYFSYDVKMKEKGDIPEGYSVSREKKERFSLILESASTNQTSMYLCASSFGTGAQGGNQPQHFGDGTRLSIL.

The chain joins TRBV9 to TRBJ2-3; D is perhaps TRBD2 (5 bases). Trimming took off 0 bases at V and 9 bases at J, with 11 bases between the two ends. CDR3 length: 13 amino acids. Germline V CDR1 and CDR2: SGDLS, YYNGEE. CDR3 in DNA: TGTGCCAGCAGCGTAGATGTGAGGGAAACGCAGTATTTT. Its protein is CASSVDVRETQYF.

The gene calls are TRBV5-6 and TRBJ2-2; 7 nucleotides agree with TRBD1. This CDR3 is 16 amino acids long. The V gene's germline CDR1 is SGHDT and CDR2 YYEEEE. V shed 0 bases, J shed 0 bases, and the junction held 2 bases outside the gene matches. CDR3 coding DNA: TGTGCCAGCAGCTTGGCCGGGACAGCGAACACCGGGGAGCTGTTTTTT. Its translation is CASSLAGTANTGELFF.

The chain is built from TRBV11-2 and TRBJ2-7, with D tentatively TRBD2 (5 bases). Germline assignment: CDR1 SGHAT and CDR2 FQNNGV. Trimming stripped 6 bases from V and 7 bases from J, with 22 bases between. The CDR3 loop spans 15 amino acids. The CDR3: CASRANGINRGEQYF. DNA for the CDR3: TGTGCCAGCAGGGCTAACGGGATCAACCGAGGGGAGCAGTACTTC.

The rearrangement links TRBV7-6 to TRBJ1-5, with D possibly TRBD1 on 5 matching bases. Germline V gene lookup returns CDR1 SGHVS and CDR2 FNYEAQ. This CDR3 is built from 15 residues. Trimming pared 4 bases from V and 3 bases from J, leaving 13 bases between. DNA of the CDR3: TGTGCCAGCAGCTCGGACACTTGGGACAATCAGCCCCAGCATTTT. Amino acid sequence: CASSSDTWDNQPQHF.

This chain links TRBV18 with TRBJ2-1; TRBD1 is a possible D gene (5 bases). The V end was cut by 1 base, the J end by 9 bases, with 10 bases between. The CDR3 has 13 amino acids. CDR1 is KGHSH, CDR2 LQKENI, per germline. The CDR3 DNA sequence: TGTGCCAGCTCACCACTCCAGGGTGGTGAGCAGTTCTTC. It specifies CASSPLQGGEQFF. The variable domain in full, with the rest retrieved from reference TRBV18 and TRBJ2-1, is NAGVMQNPRHLVRRRGQEARLRCSPMKGHSHVYWYRQLPEEGLKFMVYLQKENIIDESGMPKERFSAEFPKEGPSILRIQQVVRGDSAAYFCASSPLQGGEQFFGPGTRLTVL.

Comment on this clone: The sample has other DNA sequences that encode this CDR3 too. The rearrangement links TRBV19 to TRBJ2-7; possible D gene TRBD2, 5 bases. Trimming stripped 3 bases from V and 1 base from J, with 10 bases between. From germline, CDR1 is LNHDA and CDR2 SQIVND (reference sequence). The length of the CDR3 is 14 residues. The DNA for the CDR3 is TGTGCCAGTAGTATTCGGGGTAGTTCCTACGAGCAGTACTTC. This gives the protein CASSIRGSSYEQYF.

The genes are TRBV5-1 and TRBJ2-2, with D perhaps assigned TRBD1 or TRBD2 (5 bases each). The CDR3 is made up of 13 amino acids. Per germline, CDR1 SGHRS and CDR2 YFSETQ. Trimming took off 5 bases at V and 2 bases at J, with 7 bases between the two ends. CDR3 nucleotides: TGCGCCAGCAGGGGGGATAACACCGGGGAGCTGTTTTTT. Amino acid sequence: CASRGDNTGELFF. Drawing the rest from reference TRBV5-1 and TRBJ2-2, the complete variable domain is KAGVTQTPRYLIKTRGQQVTLSCSPISGHRSVSWYQQTPGQGLQFLFEYFSETQRNKGNFPGRFSGRQFSNSRSEMNVSTLELGDSALYLCASRGDNTGELFFGEGSRLTVL.

The V and J genes are TRBV11-2 and TRBJ2-5, with TRBD2 identical over 8 bases. There are 15 residues in the CDR3. CDR1 and CDR2 (germline): SGHAT, FQNNGV. The V gene end was trimmed by 5 bases and the J gene end by 4 bases; junction bases not matched to a gene: 9. The CDR3 nucleotides read TGTGCCAGCAGCACATTGGCGGGAGGCCCAGAGACCCAGTACTTC. Amino acids: CASSTLAGGPETQYF.

The rearrangement links TRBV27 to TRBJ2-2, with 9 bases lining up with TRBD2. V gave up 8 bases and J gave up 3 bases; unmatched junction bases: 10. Germline loops: CDR1 MNHEY, CDR2 SMNVEV (reference sequence). CDR3 length: 16 amino acids. The CDR3 spells CASRRPQREDTGELFF. The CDR3 coding sequence is TGTGCCAGCCGGCGCCCTCAGCGGGAGGACACCGGGGAGCTGTTTTTT.

This clone has only a few counts. The CDR3 sequence is CASSLFPREYYEQYF. The CDR3 DNA sequence: TGTGCCAGCAGTTTATTTCCGCGGGAGTACTACGAGCAGTACTTC. The V call is TRBV27, the J call TRBJ2-7; 7 nucleotides agree with TRBD2. Germline assignment: CDR1 MNHEY and CDR2 SMNVEV (reference sequence). The CDR3 sequence is 15 residues long. V shed 1 base and J 3 bases; nucleotides not matched to a gene: 6.

The rearrangement uses TRBV28 and TRBJ2-7; 9 bases are shared with TRBD1. Germline V CDR1 and CDR2: MDHEN, SYDVKM. V lost 6 bases, J lost 7 bases, and 10 bases stayed unmatched. The CDR3 extends over 14 amino acids. CDR3 amino acids: CASSRDRDLLEQYF. The CDR3 nucleotides read TGTGCCAGCAGCCGGGACAGGGACCTCTTGGAGCAGTACTTC. Supplemented by reference TRBV28 and TRBJ2-7, the full variable domain reads DVKVTQSSRYLVKRTGEKVFLECVQDMDHENMFWYRQDPGLGLRLIYFSYDVKMKEKGDIPEGYSVSREKKERFSLILESASTNQTSMYLCASSRDRDLLEQYFGPGTRLTVT.

The J gene is TRBJ1-5, the V gene TRBV11-2; TRBD1 is a possible D gene (5 bases). The V gene lost 2 bases and the J gene lost 3 bases, with 11 bases spanning the gap. CDR1 is SGHAT and CDR2 is FQNNGV in the germline V gene. This CDR3 spans 15 amino acids. As DNA, the CDR3 is TGTGCCAGCAGCTTATTTCAGGGACTCAATCAGCCCCAGCATTTT. Protein sequence: CASSLFQGLNQPQHF.

The CDR3: CASSPSRMRGEKLFF. The CDR3 region has the DNA TGTGCCAGCAGCCCGTCCCGCATGAGGGGTGAAAAACTGTTTTTT. The gene calls are TRBV11-2 and TRBJ1-4; a weak D match, TRBD1 (5 bases). The CDR3 has 15 residues. The V gene lost 5 bases and the J gene lost 7 bases, with 17 bases spanning the gap. Germline assignment: CDR1 SGHAT and CDR2 FQNNGV.

The rearrangement links TRBV18 to TRBJ2-7; 13 bases match TRBD2. V gave up 1 base and J gave up 7 bases; unmatched junction bases: 7. Germline lookup yields CDR1 KGHSH and CDR2 LQKENI. The CDR3 sequence is 16 residues long. CDR3 nucleotides: TGTGCCAGCTCACCACTGGGACTAGCGGGAACCGGTGAGCAGTACTTC. Protein product: CASSPLGLAGTGEQYF. The full variable domain, its missing parts supplied by reference TRBV18 and TRBJ2-7, is NAGVMQNPRHLVRRRGQEARLRCSPMKGHSHVYWYRQLPEEGLKFMVYLQKENIIDESGMPKERFSAEFPKEGPSILRIQQVVRGDSAAYFCASSPLGLAGTGEQYFGPGTRLTVT.

In its sample, this clone was seen once. The chain employs TRBV10-3 and TRBJ2-1; 9 nucleotides agree with TRBD1. Germline CDR1 reads ENHRY; CDR2 reads SYGVKD. CDR3 size: 14 residues. Trimming cost V 8 bases and J 4 bases; bases outside gene matches: 6. CDR3 in amino acids: CAIARDREYNEQFF. As DNA, the CDR3 is TGTGCCATCGCCCGGGACAGGGAGTACAATGAGCAGTTCTTC.

V and J are TRBV7-9 and TRBJ2-1; D uncertain. The CDR3 is 19 amino acids. The V gene lost 2 bases and the J gene lost 3 bases, with 23 bases spanning the gap. Looked up from germline, CDR1 is SEHNR and CDR2 is FQNEAQ (reference sequence). CDR3 amino acids: CASSLLLGIALVFYNEQFF. CDR3 DNA sequence: TGTGCCAGCAGCTTACTGCTAGGGATAGCTCTGGTTTTCTACAATGAGCAGTTCTTC.